These T cell receptor beta chains were read from a single sample in a study of vaccination and CD4 T cells after COVID-19. TCRdb passed the PCR reads through MiXCR, listing each CDR3 protein once. Among some 10,000 distinct CDR3 sequences listed, 30% to 40% were seen once. No cognate antigen is known for these TCRs. Input material: CD4+ T cells from blood, cultured in vitro. The receptors stem from a human donor in good health. CDR3s leave out the opening cysteine and the closing phenylalanine or tryptophan.

v_gene: TRBV6-1
j_gene: TRBJ2-7
CDR3aa: ATLVSGSANEQY

v_gene: TRBV28
j_gene: TRBJ1-5
CDR3aa: ASSQRDPKRHQPQH

v_gene: TRBV28
j_gene: TRBJ2-2
CDR3aa: ASSLSGTGELF

v_gene: TRBV18
j_gene: TRBJ1-2
CDR3aa: ASSPQSGTELRGYT

v_gene: TRBV28
j_gene: TRBJ2-2
CDR3aa: ASSFWELAGGPGELF

v_gene: TRBV7-2
j_gene: TRBJ2-2
CDR3aa: ASSLGSGAYTGELF

v_gene: TRBV6-5
j_gene: TRBJ2-5
CDR3aa: ASSFRRSSAGHQETQY

v_gene: TRBV6-1
j_gene: TRBJ2-3
CDR3aa: ASSHPDTQY

v_gene: TRBV6-1
j_gene: TRBJ2-1
CDR3aa: ASRVTGAGEQF

v_gene: TRBV7-8
j_gene: TRBJ2-1
CDR3aa: ASSSRPAGGNYEQF

v_gene: TRBV7-3
j_gene: TRBJ2-3
CDR3aa: ASSLSPSGTDTQY

v_gene: TRBV4-3
j_gene: TRBJ2-2
CDR3aa: ASSGGAHTGELF

v_gene: TRBV6-1
j_gene: TRBJ2-2
CDR3aa: ATGSGTGELF

v_gene: TRBV2
j_gene: TRBJ1-2
CDR3aa: ASRVGTAGYT

v_gene: TRBV11-2
j_gene: TRBJ2-5
CDR3aa: ASSLDGGVEETQY

v_gene: TRBV29-1
j_gene: TRBJ2-5
CDR3aa: SVEAHGRGTQY

v_gene: TRBV19
j_gene: TRBJ1-2
CDR3aa: ASSNPKGLNYGYT

v_gene: TRBV10-3
j_gene: TRBJ2-7
CDR3aa: AISEPPGTGYEQY

v_gene: TRBV19
j_gene: TRBJ2-3
CDR3aa: ASSLDRVTDTQY

v_gene: TRBV24-1
j_gene: TRBJ2-1
CDR3aa: ATSGGPSSYNEQF

v_gene: TRBV28
j_gene: TRBJ2-1
CDR3aa: ASSSANLNGLAGYNEQF

v_gene: TRBV7-7
j_gene: TRBJ2-5
CDR3aa: ASSQNSGRAQETQY

v_gene: TRBV6-5
j_gene: TRBJ2-7
CDR3aa: ASSYGLSTGHEQY

v_gene: TRBV2
j_gene: TRBJ2-2
CDR3aa: ASMTSGRGGELF

v_gene: TRBV2
j_gene: TRBJ1-6
CDR3aa: ASSGDTYSPLH

v_gene: TRBV27
j_gene: TRBJ2-1
CDR3aa: ASWAYGNEQF